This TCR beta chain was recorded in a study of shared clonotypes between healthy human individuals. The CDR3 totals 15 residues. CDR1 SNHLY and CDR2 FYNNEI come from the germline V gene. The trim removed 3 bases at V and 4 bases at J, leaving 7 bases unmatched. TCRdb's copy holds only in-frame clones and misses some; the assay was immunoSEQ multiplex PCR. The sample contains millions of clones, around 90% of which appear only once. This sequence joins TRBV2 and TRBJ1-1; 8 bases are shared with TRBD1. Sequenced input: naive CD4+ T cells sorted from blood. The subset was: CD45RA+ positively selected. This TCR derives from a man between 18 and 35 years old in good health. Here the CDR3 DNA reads TGTGCCAGCAGTGAGCAGGGGGCCGGGGTCACTGAAGCTTTCTTT. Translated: CASSEQGAGVTEAFF.